The rows below give T cell receptor beta chains drawn from one sample of a study of blood T cell repertoires in COVID-19. The repertoire was sequenced with immunoSEQ multiplex PCR; TCRdb's copy has only in-frame clones and lacks some. The profile shows under 300,000 clones, around nine tenths of them singletons. Material for sequencing was peripheral blood. The source of these receptors is a woman between 70 and 85 years old with active or convalescent COVID-19. Each CDR3 is given with its conserved first and last residue. The order of the fields is D gene, J gene, V gene, clone size, CDR3 protein, CDR3 DNA. A D gene is named only where the DNA matches it firmly. Size tells how often a clone was seen (once, few, many) or the class of an expanded clone, and some rows leave it out.

NA	TRBJ2-3	TRBV4-3	NA	CASSQERTDTQYF	TGCGCCAGCAGCCAAGAGAGGACAGATACGCAGTATTTT
TRBD1	TRBJ2-1	TRBV12-3/TRBV12-4	NA	CASGTGLHEQFF	TGTGCTTCCGGGACAGGGTTACATGAGCAGTTCTTC
NA	TRBJ1-1	TRBV29-1	NA	CSVGRTASNTEAFF	TGCAGCGTCGGTCGGACAGCGTCGAACACTGAAGCTTTCTTT
NA	TRBJ2-7	TRBV4-3	NA	CASSQGDSSHEQYF	TGCGCCAGCAGCCAAGGAGACAGTTCCCACGAGCAGTACTTC
NA	TRBJ2-1	TRBV5-4	NA	CASSLAAAYNEQFF	TGTGCCAGCAGCTTGGCCGCGGCCTACAATGAGCAGTTCTTC
NA	TRBJ1-6	TRBV6-5	few	CASSRLTDSPLHF	TGTGCCAGCAGCAGGCTGACGGATTCACCCCTCCACTTT
TRBD1	TRBJ2-7	TRBV19	NA	CASSDGTGASYEQYF	TGTGCCAGTAGCGATGGGACAGGGGCCTCCTACGAGCAGTACTTC
NA	TRBJ2-6	TRBV10-3	NA	CAISEASSGANVLTF	TGTGCCATCAGTGAGGCGAGCTCTGGGGCCAACGTCCTGACTTTC
NA	TRBJ2-6	TRBV19	NA	CASTPADSGANVLTF	TGTGCCAGTACCCCTGCGGACTCTGGGGCCAACGTCCTGACTTTC
NA	TRBJ1-5	TRBV10-3	few	CAISESNRTFNQPQHF	TGTGCCATCAGTGAGTCTAACAGGACATTCAATCAGCCCCAGCATTTT
TRBD1	TRBJ1-1	TRBV3-1/TRBV3-2	once	CASSQGDSGEAFF	TGTGCCAGCAGCCAAGGGGACAGTGGAGAAGCTTTCTTT
TRBD2	TRBJ2-3	TRBV19	NA	CATRTSGLDTQYF	TGTGCCACCAGGACTAGCGGATTAGATACGCAGTATTTT
NA	TRBJ2-7	TRBV18	NA	CASSPTGFAYEQYF	TGTGCCAGCTCACCAACAGGGTTCGCCTACGAGCAGTACTTC
NA	TRBJ2-7	TRBV7-9	NA	CASSFPGTYYEQYF	TGTGCCAGCAGCTTCCCCGGGACATACTACGAGCAGTACTTC
NA	TRBJ1-1	TRBV6-6	NA	CASRTGNTEAFF	TGTGCCAGCAGGACAGGGAACACTGAAGCTTTCTTT
NA	TRBJ1-5	TRBV19	NA	CASGPHQPQHF	TGTGCCAGTGGGCCCCATCAGCCCCAGCATTTT
TRBD1	TRBJ2-3	TRBV6-2/TRBV6-3	NA	CASSPKTGGYTDTQYF	TGTGCCAGCAGCCCCAAGACAGGGGGCTACACAGATACGCAGTATTTT
NA	TRBJ1-6	TRBV4-3	NA	CASSQTGQGFGPLVSPLHF	TGCGCCAGCAGCCAAACAGGACAAGGATTTGGGCCTCTCGTCTCACCCCTCCACTTT
TRBD1	TRBJ1-1	TRBV5-1	NA	CASSAGTGAFGAFF	TGCGCCAGCAGCGCCGGGACAGGGGCGTTTGGAGCTTTCTTT
NA	TRBJ1-2	TRBV28	once	CASWGGRDEGYTF	TGTGCCAGCTGGGGGGGCAGGGACGAGGGCTACACCTTC
NA	TRBJ1-5	TRBV5-1	few	CASSLDEGANQPQHF	TGCGCCAGCAGCTTGGATGAAGGGGCGAATCAGCCCCAGCATTTT
NA	TRBJ1-2	TRBV21-1	NA	CASSPAPDGEGYGYTF	TGTGCCAGCAGCCCTGCCCCGGACGGGGAGGGGTATGGCTACACCTTC
NA	TRBJ2-7	TRBV18	NA	CASSPDDRISYEQYF	TGTGCCAGCTCACCAGACGACAGGATCAGCTACGAGCAGTACTTC
TRBD1	TRBJ1-3	TRBV6-2/TRBV6-3	NA	CASSLDRVGNTIYF	TGTGCCAGCAGCCTCGACAGGGTTGGAAACACCATATATTTT
TRBD1	TRBJ1-6	TRBV6-5	NA	CASSYSRTGGMSPLHF	TGTGCCAGCAGTTACTCAAGGACAGGGGGGATGTCACCCCTCCACTTT
NA	TRBJ1-2	TRBV5-4	once	CASSSQMPANYGYTF	TGTGCCAGCAGCTCCCAAATGCCAGCTAACTATGGCTACACCTTC
NA	TRBJ2-5	TRBV7-9	few	CASSPIWKQGRRKETQYF	TGTGCCAGCAGCCCCATATGGAAGCAGGGGCGTCGGAAAGAGACCCAGTACTTC
NA	TRBJ1-1	TRBV10-1	once	CASSEKRVGVRSTEAFF	TGCGCCAGCAGTGAAAAAAGGGTAGGGGTGAGGAGCACTGAAGCTTTCTTT
TRBD1	TRBJ1-1	TRBV7-2	NA	CASSRDRGYMNTEAFF	TGTGCCAGCAGCCGGGACAGGGGCTACATGAACACTGAAGCTTTCTTT
NA	TRBJ2-3	TRBV5-5	once	CASSARYWQTDTQYF	TGTGCCAGCAGCGCACGATATTGGCAGACAGATACGCAGTATTTT
NA	TRBJ2-6	TRBV5-1	NA	CASSLNTHERANVLTF	TGCGCCAGCAGCTTGAACACCCACGAAAGGGCCAACGTCCTGACTTTC
TRBD2	TRBJ2-3	TRBV7-9	NA	CASSLPETSEDTQYF	TGTGCCAGCAGCTTACCCGAGACTAGCGAGGATACGCAGTATTTT
TRBD1	TRBJ1-1	TRBV4-3	NA	CASSQESGTGGPAFF	TGCGCCAGCAGCCAAGAATCGGGGACAGGGGGGCCGGCTTTCTTT
NA	TRBJ1-1	TRBV7-2	NA	CASSLGSWGDSLGAFF	TGTGCCAGCAGTTTGGGGTCTTGGGGGGATAGCTTAGGAGCTTTCTTT
TRBD2	TRBJ2-7	TRBV5-1	NA	CASTRGERGYEQYF	TGCGCCAGCACGCGGGGGGAGAGAGGCTACGAGCAGTACTTC
NA	TRBJ1-2	TRBV24-1	NA	CATSDSGQGGYTF	TGTGCCACCAGTGATTCGGGACAAGGGGGCTACACCTTC
TRBD1	TRBJ1-2	TRBV11-2	NA	CASSTTGIHNYGYTF	TGTGCCAGCAGCACGACAGGGATACATAACTATGGCTACACCTTC
NA	TRBJ1-4	TRBV7-9	NA	CASSLYEKLFF	TGTGCCAGCAGCCTATATGAAAAACTGTTTTTT
NA	TRBJ2-3	TRBV29-1	NA	CSVEYGGAGTQYF	TGCAGCGTTGAATATGGGGGGGCGGGTACGCAGTATTTT
TRBD1	TRBJ2-1	TRBV19	NA	CASSSTGARGQFF	TGTGCCAGTAGTTCCACAGGGGCCCGGGGGCAGTTCTTC
NA	TRBJ1-2	TRBV7-9	NA	CASSLNSYGYTF	TGTGCCAGCAGCTTAAATAGTTATGGCTACACCTTC
NA	TRBJ1-4	TRBV5-1	NA	CASSLRTNEKLFF	TGCGCCAGCAGCTTGCGGACTAATGAAAAACTGTTTTTT
NA	TRBJ1-4	TRBV6-5	few	CASGPGTNEKLFF	TGTGCCAGCGGGCCAGGCACAAATGAAAAACTGTTTTTT
NA	TRBJ2-7	TRBV20-1	NA	CSATGSYEQYF	TGCAGTGCCACAGGGTCCTACGAGCAGTACTTC
NA	TRBJ1-6	TRBV11-3	NA	CASSTHLSSPLHF	TGTGCCAGCAGCACGCATCTATCATCACCCCTCCACTTT
TRBD1	TRBJ2-5	TRBV24-1	NA	CATSDLGDSLQETQYF	TGTGCCACCAGTGATTTGGGGGACAGCCTCCAAGAGACCCAGTACTTC
NA	TRBJ1-2	TRBV19	NA	CASSIDYPYGYTF	TGTGCCAGTAGTATAGACTACCCCTATGGCTACACCTTC